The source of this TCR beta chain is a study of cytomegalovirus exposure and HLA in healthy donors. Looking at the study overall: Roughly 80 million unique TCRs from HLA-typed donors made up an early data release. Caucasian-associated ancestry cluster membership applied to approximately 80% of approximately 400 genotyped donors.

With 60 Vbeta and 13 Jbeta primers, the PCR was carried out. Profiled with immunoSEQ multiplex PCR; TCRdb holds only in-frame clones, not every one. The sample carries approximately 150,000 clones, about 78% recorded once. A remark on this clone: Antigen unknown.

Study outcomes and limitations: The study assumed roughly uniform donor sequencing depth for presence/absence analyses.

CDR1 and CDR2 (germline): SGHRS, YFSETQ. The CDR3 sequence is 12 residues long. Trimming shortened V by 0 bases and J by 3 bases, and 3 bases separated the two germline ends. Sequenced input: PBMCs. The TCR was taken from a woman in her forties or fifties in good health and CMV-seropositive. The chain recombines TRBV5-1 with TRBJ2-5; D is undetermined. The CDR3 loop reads CASSLDKETQYF. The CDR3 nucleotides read TGCGCCAGCAGCTTGGACAAAGAGACCCAGTACTTC.